The rows below give T cell receptor beta chains drawn from one sample of a study of blood T cell repertoires in COVID-19. Only in-frame clones appear in the TCRdb table, and some are missing; sequencing was by immunoSEQ multiplex PCR. This table holds approximately 250,000 clones, about 82% found once. The sample consisted of peripheral blood. These receptor sequences come from a woman of 80 years or more with COVID-19, enrolled during active disease. Both conserved end residues are part of each CDR3. The order of the fields is clone size, V gene, CDR3 protein. Expanded clones get a size class; other rows say once, few or many, or leave the size out.

size: .; V: TRBV28; CDR3: CASSLIGDRGNEKLFF
size: .; V: TRBV7-3; CDR3: CASSPEGAHGANVLTF
size: once; V: TRBV18; CDR3: CASSPRTSGGATDTQYF
size: .; V: TRBV5-4; CDR3: CASNDRAGGSDTQYF
size: once; V: TRBV2; CDR3: CASRPSGLEYEQYF
size: .; V: TRBV24-1; CDR3: CATSDPSGTGQENNQPQHF
size: .; V: TRBV5-1; CDR3: CASRISGQGDEKLFF
size: .; V: TRBV18; CDR3: CASSPQQIYNSPLHF
size: .; V: TRBV21-1; CDR3: CASSVEGGADGYTF
size: .; V: TRBV5-1; CDR3: CASSLGQANQETQYF
size: .; V: TRBV25-1; CDR3: CASSVGGQGGEQYF
size: .; V: TRBV3-1/TRBV3-2; CDR3: CASSQSPGTYNEQFF
size: .; V: TRBV27; CDR3: CASSTGKETQYF
size: .; V: TRBV9; CDR3: CASSLRTSGGLTDTQYF
size: .; V: TRBV6-5; CDR3: CASWTGSPWTLHF
size: once; V: TRBV18; CDR3: CASSVTGTGDDYGYTF
size: .; V: TRBV5-1; CDR3: CASSLTGAGNTIYF
size: .; V: TRBV3-1/TRBV3-2; CDR3: CASSQANRVNSGNTIYF
size: .; V: TRBV10-2; CDR3: CASSRPPQETQYF
size: .; V: TRBV28; CDR3: CASTEGGGYLYEQYF
size: .; V: TRBV5-1; CDR3: CASSILGNSNYNEQFF
size: .; V: TRBV3-1/TRBV3-2; CDR3: CASSQVPGTDTGELFF
size: .; V: TRBV4-1; CDR3: CASSLGTGDIGGYTF
size: .; V: TRBV18; CDR3: CASSPRDRDPRGFGELFF
size: .; V: TRBV11-3; CDR3: CASSLAGVTTDTQYF
size: few; V: TRBV5-6; CDR3: CASSPHRDSPYGYTF
size: .; V: TRBV6-5; CDR3: CASSYPQGTEAFF
size: .; V: TRBV5-4; CDR3: CASSAGLTDTQYF
size: .; V: TRBV6-1; CDR3: CASSDQGWGYTF
size: .; V: TRBV7-2; CDR3: CASSPLAGGLSGELFF
size: few; V: TRBV7-6; CDR3: CASNEGSGGTSRGQYF
size: few; V: TRBV2; CDR3: CASAGDVYGYTF
size: .; V: TRBV28; CDR3: CASRVTGLNTEAFF
size: .; V: TRBV5-1; CDR3: CASSSGLAGGRETQYF
size: .; V: TRBV7-8; CDR3: CASSLDQVYNSPLHF
size: .; V: TRBV7-9; CDR3: CASSLAGGSGANVLTF
size: .; V: TRBV7-2; CDR3: CASSGAVNTGELFF
size: .; V: TRBV28; CDR3: CASSFDSTGELFF
size: .; V: TRBV4-2; CDR3: CASSQQGLAGAANTGELFF
size: .; V: TRBV3-1/TRBV3-2; CDR3: CASSQLGDGYTF
size: .; V: TRBV27; CDR3: CASSSSTGTLRTYGYTF
size: .; V: TRBV18; CDR3: CASSPQGANQPQHF
size: .; V: TRBV13; CDR3: CASSSPEGAGGNTQYF
size: .; V: TRBV20-1; CDR3: CSARGSYEQYF
size: few; V: TRBV28; CDR3: CASSFGDRRTVRDGYTF
size: .; V: TRBV3-1/TRBV3-2; CDR3: CASSQATSSYNEQFF
size: .; V: TRBV18; CDR3: CASSSDRGGEQYF
size: .; V: TRBV19; CDR3: CASSIGLRGYGETQYF
size: .; V: TRBV28; CDR3: CASSFRGQGADTQYF
size: once; V: TRBV6-1; CDR3: CASSEEGLGTSRFTQYF
size: .; V: TRBV20-1; CDR3: CSASMAGSYNEQFF
size: .; V: TRBV11-3; CDR3: CASSPRLSQGTQYF
size: .; V: TRBV5-1; CDR3: CASSLSPQNTEAFF
size: .; V: TRBV7-7; CDR3: CASSLRTGRSQETQYF